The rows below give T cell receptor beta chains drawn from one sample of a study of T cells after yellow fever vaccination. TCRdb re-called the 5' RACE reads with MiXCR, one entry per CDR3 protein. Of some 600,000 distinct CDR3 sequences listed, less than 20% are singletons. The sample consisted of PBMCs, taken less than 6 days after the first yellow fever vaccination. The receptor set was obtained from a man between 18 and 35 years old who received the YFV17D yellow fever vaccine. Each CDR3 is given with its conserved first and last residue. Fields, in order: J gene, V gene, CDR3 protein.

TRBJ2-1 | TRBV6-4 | CVPREGDNEQFF
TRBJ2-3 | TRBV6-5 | CASRRTGDTQYF
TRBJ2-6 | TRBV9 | CASSVPPEANVLTF
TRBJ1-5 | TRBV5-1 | CASSLQPGGKQPQHF
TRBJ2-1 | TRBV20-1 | CSASALRDSSPWQFF
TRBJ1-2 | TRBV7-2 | CASSWGLKYGYTF
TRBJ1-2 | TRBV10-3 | CAISGPEPYGYTF
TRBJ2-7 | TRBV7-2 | CASSLNQGTYEQYF
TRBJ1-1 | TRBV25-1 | CASSDGGFGRAFF
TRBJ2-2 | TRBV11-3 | CASRYSGTENTGELFF
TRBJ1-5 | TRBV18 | CASSSGQDSQPQHF
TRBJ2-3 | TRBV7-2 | CASSLSTWRGGPHTQYF
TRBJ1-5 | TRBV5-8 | CASSLPTSVDQPQHF
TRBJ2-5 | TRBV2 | CASKGGQETQYF
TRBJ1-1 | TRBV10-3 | CAIRQGNTEAFF
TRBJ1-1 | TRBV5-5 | CASSLGGGITEAFF
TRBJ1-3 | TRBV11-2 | CASSFLVSDSTGNTIYF
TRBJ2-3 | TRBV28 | CASSPNCAGDTQYF
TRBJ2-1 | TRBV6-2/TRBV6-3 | CASSYRRAGVFF
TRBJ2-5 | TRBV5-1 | CASSLRLAGVQETQYF
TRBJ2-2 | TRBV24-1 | CATSDFGGANTGELFF
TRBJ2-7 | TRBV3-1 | CASSQDSGGHFIEQYF
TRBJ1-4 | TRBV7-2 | CASSRSSTNEKLFF
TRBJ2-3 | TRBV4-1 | CASSQERSASTQYF
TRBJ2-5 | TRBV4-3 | CASSQDLAGAPGRETQYF
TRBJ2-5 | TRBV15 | CATSARQGDVETQYF
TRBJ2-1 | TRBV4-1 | CASSQEQGAFYNEQFF
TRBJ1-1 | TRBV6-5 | CASSYNQGRDTEAFF
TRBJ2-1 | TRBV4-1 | CASSRSSDGYNEQFF
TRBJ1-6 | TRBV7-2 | CASSFGRGRADNSPLHF
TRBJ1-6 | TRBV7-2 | CASSLVMGQGRSPLHF
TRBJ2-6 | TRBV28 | CASSFFTSGANVLTF
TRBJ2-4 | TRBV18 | CASSASGAGDIQYF
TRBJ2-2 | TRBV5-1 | CASSSRDVGELFF
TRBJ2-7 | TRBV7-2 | CASSLGGGRASYEQYF
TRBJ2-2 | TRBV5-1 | CASSPSHRVTGELFF
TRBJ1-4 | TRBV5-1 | CASSLTLTAGHEKLFF
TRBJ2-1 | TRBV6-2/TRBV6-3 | CASSYGQGYNEQFF
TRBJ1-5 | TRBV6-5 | CASSYGQGRQPQHF
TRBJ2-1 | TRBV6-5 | CASSYWQSFYNEQFF
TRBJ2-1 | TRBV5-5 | CASSFTGGGDLNEQFF
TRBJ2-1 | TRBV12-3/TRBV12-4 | CASSIYRAGGDNEQFF
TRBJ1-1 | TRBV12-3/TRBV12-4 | CASSQLGGEAFF
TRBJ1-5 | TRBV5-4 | CASSFSGRGDNQPQHF
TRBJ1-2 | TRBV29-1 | CSVDGRITNYGYTF
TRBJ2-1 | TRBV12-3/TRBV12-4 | CASMSNNEQFF
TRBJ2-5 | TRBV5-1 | CASSLGTGYQETQYF
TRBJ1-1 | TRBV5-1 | CASSLGPYRGHTEAFF
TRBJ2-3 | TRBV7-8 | CASGTGTSKSTQYF